The next 10 T cell receptor beta chains were all read from a single sample in a study of cytomegalovirus exposure and HLA in healthy donors listed by TCRdb under 2017. The library was obtained by the immunoSEQ multiplex PCR assay. The multiplex PCR relied on a mix of 60 forward primers for TCR Vbeta segments and 13 reverse primers for TCR Jbeta segments. Here the immuneACCESS table is served through TCRdb, limited to in-frame sequences with V and J called. Missing clones are a known gap in these copies; in checked studies unresolved V genes cover under half, and the rest lacks a known reason. Counted in this sample were 130,000 to 150,000 clones; about 73% of them appeared once. The ten largest clones take up 3% of the sample. Sequencing was done on a sample of PBMCs. The receptors shown here come from a man aged 35-49 years in good health and CMV-seropositive.

The CDR3 coding sequence is TGTGCCAGCACCAACAGCGGGAACCCCTACGAGCAGTACTTC. Translated, it gives CASTNSGNPYEQYF. V is TRBV28 and J is TRBJ2-7, with 7 bases matching TRBD2. The CDR3 sequence is 14 residues long. The germline V gene has CDR1 MDHEN and CDR2 SYDVKM. The V and J ends lost 7 bases and 2 bases, in that order; junction bases with no gene match: 8.

This clone has just one count. The V and J genes are TRBV2 and TRBJ1-4; D uncertain. The CDR3 is 15 residues long. Trimming took 6 bases from V and 3 from J, leaving 14 bases between them. CDR1 and CDR2 from the germline V gene are SNHLY and FYNNEI. Here the CDR3 reads CASRLTGLPNEKLFF. The CDR3 DNA reads TGTGCCAGCAGGCTAACTGGGCTCCCTAATGAAAAACTGTTTTTT.

This chain uses TRBV14 with TRBJ2-5; unclear D gene. This CDR3 is 15 amino acids long. V dropped 0 bases and J dropped 2 bases, with 10 bases sitting between them. CDR1 and CDR2 (germline): SGHDN, FVKESK. The DNA of the CDR3 is TGTGCCAGCAGCCAAGATTGGGCAACACAAGAGACCCAGTACTTC. The encoded protein is CASSQDWATQETQYF.

This clone was seen a few times. Here the CDR3 reads CASSEGGLDEKLFF. The CDR3 nucleotides are TGTGCCAGCAGTGAAGGGGGTTTGGATGAAAAACTGTTTTTT. The rearrangement joins TRBV6-5 to TRBJ1-4, with TRBD1 as a possible D gene (6 bases). This CDR3 spans 14 amino acids. V was clipped by 5 bases and J by 6 bases, with 13 bases between them. CDR1 is MNHEY, CDR2 SVGAGI, per germline.

The genes are TRBV7-9 and TRBJ1-6, with TRBD1 matching over 9 bases. The CDR3 sequence is 15 residues long. The germline V gene has CDR1 SEHNR and CDR2 FQNEAQ (reference sequence). V lost 3 bases, J lost 8 bases, and 5 bases stayed unmatched. The CDR3 region is CASSLTGTGYSPLHF. The CDR3 DNA reads as TGTGCCAGCAGCTTGACCGGGACAGGGTATTCACCCCTCCACTTT.

The CDR3 region is CASSLREAKNIQYF. The CDR3 DNA sequence: TGTGCCAGCAGTTTACGAGAAGCCAAAAACATTCAGTACTTC. The rearrangement joins TRBV28 to TRBJ2-4; D unresolved. The length of the CDR3 is 14 residues. V lost 2 bases and J lost 0, with 5 bases in between. Looked up from germline, CDR1 is MDHEN and CDR2 is SYDVKM.

This clone was counted a single time. V and J are TRBV19 and TRBJ2-7; 11 nucleotides align to TRBD2. The trim removed 4 bases at V and 3 bases at J, leaving 5 bases unmatched. CDR3 length: 15 amino acids. From germline, CDR1 is LNHDA and CDR2 SQIVND (reference sequence). The CDR3 sequence is CASSTTSGGDYEQYF. The DNA of the CDR3 is TGTGCCAGTAGTACCACTAGCGGGGGTGACTACGAGCAGTACTTC.

The V gene is TRBV9, the J gene TRBJ1-1; D may be TRBD1 (5 bases). V gave up 4 bases and J gave up 0 bases, with 10 bases separating them. This CDR3 has 14 amino acids. Germline V gene sequence: CDR1 SGDLS, CDR2 YYNGEE. In DNA, the CDR3 is TGTGCCAGCAGCCCAGGACACCTGAACACTGAAGCTTTCTTT. Protein sequence: CASSPGHLNTEAFF.

For the CDR3, the DNA is TGTGCCAGCAGTACGGGACACTTGAGGGCTGAAGCTTTCTTT. This gives the protein CASSTGHLRAEAFF. The chain recombines TRBV28 with TRBJ1-1, with D perhaps TRBD1 (6 bases). Deletions cut 5 bases from V and 6 bases from J, with 16 bases between. The CDR3 is 14 amino acids. Germline V gene sequence: CDR1 MDHEN, CDR2 SYDVKM.

The gene calls are TRBV6-5 and TRBJ2-7; 13 nucleotides align to TRBD2. Trimming cost V 6 bases and J 2 bases; bases outside gene matches: 4. Germline CDR1 MNHEY, CDR2 SVGAGI. CDR3 length: 15 residues. CDR3 DNA sequence: TGTGCCAGCAGGTCGGGACTAGCGGGACCCTACGAGCAGTACTTC. As protein: CASRSGLAGPYEQYF.